This is a list of T cell receptor beta chains from one sample in a study of CD8 T cells in ankylosing spondylitis. TCRdb reprocessed the 5' RACE reads with MiXCR, giving one entry per CDR3 protein. Of 210,000 or so distinct CDR3 sequences listed, roughly 24% are singletons. The specimen sequenced was blood, either unsorted or a sorted T cell fraction (not recorded which). The origin of the receptors is a male donor with ankylosing spondylitis or in good health (not recorded which). CDR3s include the opening cysteine and the closing phenylalanine or tryptophan. D genes are given only for firm matches. Not all rows give a size; the values are once, few, many and, for expanded clones, a class.

cdr3_aa: CSVDKRNTGELFF
cdr3_nt: TGCAGCGTTGATAAGCGAAACACCGGGGAGCTGTTTTTT
v_call: TRBV29-1
clone_size: .
d_call: .
j_call: TRBJ2-2

cdr3_aa: CASSSGQSGDLNTEAFF
cdr3_nt: TGCGCCAGCAGCTCTGGACAGAGCGGAGATCTAAACACTGAAGCTTTCTTT
v_call: TRBV5-1
clone_size: few
d_call: .
j_call: TRBJ1-1

cdr3_aa: CASSASGNYEQYF
cdr3_nt: TGTGCCAGCAGCGCTAGCGGGAACTACGAGCAGTACTTC
v_call: TRBV9
clone_size: many
d_call: TRBD2
j_call: TRBJ2-7

cdr3_aa: CASSPLGLGDTQYF
cdr3_nt: TGTGCCAGCAGCCCCCTGGGACTCGGAGATACGCAGTATTTT
v_call: TRBV7-9
clone_size: .
d_call: .
j_call: TRBJ2-3

cdr3_aa: CASSWDRAGNTIYF
cdr3_nt: TGTGCCAGCAGCTGGGACAGGGCTGGAAACACCATATATTTT
v_call: TRBV6-1
clone_size: few
d_call: TRBD1
j_call: TRBJ1-3

cdr3_aa: CAISRDGSSGNTIYF
cdr3_nt: TGTGCCATCAGTCGGGACGGGAGCTCTGGAAACACCATATATTTT
v_call: TRBV10-3
clone_size: .
d_call: .
j_call: TRBJ1-3

cdr3_aa: CASSFGRHYNEQFF
cdr3_nt: TGTGCCAGCAGCTTTGGGCGACACTACAATGAGCAGTTCTTC
v_call: TRBV11-2
clone_size: many
d_call: .
j_call: TRBJ2-1

cdr3_aa: CASSGGQGRVNEQFF
cdr3_nt: TGCGCCAGCAGCGGGGGACAGGGAAGGGTCAATGAGCAGTTCTTC
v_call: TRBV5-1
clone_size: .
d_call: TRBD1
j_call: TRBJ2-1

cdr3_aa: CSARYSGGTSHGTQYF
cdr3_nt: TGCAGTGCTAGGTACTCAGGGGGGACATCTCATGGTACGCAGTATTTT
v_call: TRBV20-1
clone_size: many
d_call: .
j_call: TRBJ2-3

cdr3_aa: CASSYGTGRPEQFF
cdr3_nt: TGTGCCAGCAGCTACGGGACAGGGCGCCCTGAGCAGTTCTTC
v_call: TRBV7-2
clone_size: .
d_call: TRBD1
j_call: TRBJ2-1

cdr3_aa: CSARAKGRTHNEQFF
cdr3_nt: TGCAGTGCTAGAGCCAAAGGACGGACCCACAATGAGCAGTTCTTC
v_call: TRBV20-1
clone_size: many
d_call: .
j_call: TRBJ2-1

cdr3_aa: CASSLSGGTSVDTQYF
cdr3_nt: TGTGCCAGCAGCTTATCAGGGGGGACTAGCGTAGATACGCAGTATTTT
v_call: TRBV7-2
clone_size: .
d_call: TRBD2
j_call: TRBJ2-3

cdr3_aa: CASRPRLAGIYEQFF
cdr3_nt: TGTGCCAGCCGCCCAAGGCTAGCGGGTATTTATGAGCAGTTCTTC
v_call: TRBV27
clone_size: .
d_call: TRBD2
j_call: TRBJ2-1

cdr3_aa: CASSPDGSISYGYTF
cdr3_nt: TGTGCCAGCAGCCCCGATGGCTCAATTAGCTATGGCTACACCTTC
v_call: TRBV5-5
clone_size: .
d_call: .
j_call: TRBJ1-2

cdr3_aa: CASSLVTGGGTGELFF
cdr3_nt: TGTGCCAGCAGTTTGGTAACGGGAGGGGGCACCGGGGAGCTGTTTTTT
v_call: TRBV12-3/TRBV12-4
clone_size: .
d_call: TRBD2
j_call: TRBJ2-2

cdr3_aa: CASSYPGGTEAFF
cdr3_nt: TGTGCCAGCAGTTACCCAGGGGGCACTGAAGCTTTCTTT
v_call: TRBV6-5
clone_size: .
d_call: TRBD1
j_call: TRBJ1-1

cdr3_aa: CASSYRSGGEQYF
cdr3_nt: TGTGCCAGCAGTTACCGGTCGGGAGGCGAGCAGTACTTC
v_call: TRBV6-5
clone_size: .
d_call: TRBD2
j_call: TRBJ2-7

cdr3_aa: CASPNPGTSGRGQETQYF
cdr3_nt: TGTGCCAGTCCGAACCCCGGGACTAGCGGGAGAGGGCAAGAGACCCAGTACTTC
v_call: TRBV27
clone_size: .
d_call: TRBD2
j_call: TRBJ2-5

cdr3_aa: CASRSSGNYGELFF
cdr3_nt: TGTGCCAGCAGGTCTAGCGGGAATTACGGGGAGCTGTTTTTT
v_call: TRBV5-6
clone_size: .
d_call: TRBD2
j_call: TRBJ2-2

cdr3_aa: CASSPRLGEQYF
cdr3_nt: TGTGCCAGCAGTCCCCGCTTGGGCGAGCAGTACTTC
v_call: TRBV6-5
clone_size: .
d_call: .
j_call: TRBJ2-7

cdr3_aa: CSVPVMGTSGSKSTYEQYF
cdr3_nt: TGCAGCGTTCCCGTTATGGGGACTAGCGGGAGTAAAAGTACCTACGAGCAGTACTTC
v_call: TRBV29-1
clone_size: many
d_call: TRBD2
j_call: TRBJ2-7

cdr3_aa: CASSQTQRGYTF
cdr3_nt: TGTGCCAGCAGCCAGACACAACGAGGCTACACCTTC
v_call: TRBV3-1
clone_size: many
d_call: .
j_call: TRBJ1-2